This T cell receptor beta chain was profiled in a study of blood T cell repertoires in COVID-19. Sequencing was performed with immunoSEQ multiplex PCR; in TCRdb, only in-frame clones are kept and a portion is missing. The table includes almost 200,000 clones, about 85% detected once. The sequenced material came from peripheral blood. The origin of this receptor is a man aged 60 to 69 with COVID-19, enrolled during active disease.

CDR3 DNA: TGCGCCAGCAGCGGCGGGACAGACACCTACGAGCAGTACTTC. This codes for CASSGGTDTYEQYF. The chain uses TRBV5-1 and TRBJ2-7, with a tentative D call TRBD1 (7 bases). This CDR3 comprises 14 residues. Deletions cut 4 bases from V and 2 bases from J, with 13 bases between. CDR1 and CDR2 (germline): SGHRS, YFSETQ.